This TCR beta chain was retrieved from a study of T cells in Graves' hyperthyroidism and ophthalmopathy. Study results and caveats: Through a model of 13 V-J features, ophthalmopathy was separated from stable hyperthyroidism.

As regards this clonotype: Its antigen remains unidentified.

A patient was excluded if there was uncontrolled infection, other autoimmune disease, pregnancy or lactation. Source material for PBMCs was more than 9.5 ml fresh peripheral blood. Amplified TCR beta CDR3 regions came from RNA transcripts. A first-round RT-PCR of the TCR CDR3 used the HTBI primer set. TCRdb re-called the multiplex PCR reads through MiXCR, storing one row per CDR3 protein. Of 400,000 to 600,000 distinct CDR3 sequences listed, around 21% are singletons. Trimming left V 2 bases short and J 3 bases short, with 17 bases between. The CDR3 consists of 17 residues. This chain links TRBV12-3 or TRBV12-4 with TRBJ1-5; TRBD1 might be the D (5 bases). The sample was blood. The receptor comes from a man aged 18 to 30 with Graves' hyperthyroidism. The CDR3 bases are TGTGCCAGCAGTTTACGGTTGGGGGATAGATTCAATCAGCCCCAGCATTTT. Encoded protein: CASSLRLGDRFNQPQHF.